Below are 19 T cell receptor beta chains sequenced from a single sample in a study of blood T cells in healthy people across ages. A second roughly 6 to 12 cycle PCR used barcoded and J-beta primers. Using its own MiXCR run on the 5' RACE reads, TCRdb lists one record per CDR3 protein. The sample consists of 1.5 million to 2 million distinct CDR3 sequences, roughly 32% of them appearing once. What was sequenced was blood. Source of these receptors: a woman aged 25 to 39 in good health.

This sequence joins TRBV5-4 and TRBJ2-7; 16 bases agree with TRBD2. V lost 4 bases and J lost 2; bases outside the gene matches: 6. The CDR3 spans 17 residues. The germline gives CDR1 SGHNT, CDR2 YYREEE (reference sequence). The CDR3, as DNA: TGTGCCAGCAGCCCGCCGGGACTAGCGGGGGGGCCCTACGAGCAGTACTTC. This translates into CASSPPGLAGGPYEQYF.

In DNA form, the CDR3 reads TGCAGTGCTTACCCCGACAAGGGGGACATGGAGCAGTACTTC. This sequence encodes CSAYPDKGDMEQYF. The J gene is TRBJ2-5, the V gene TRBV20-1; tentative D call: TRBD1 (6 bases). CDR3 length: 14 residues. V was shortened by 5 bases and J by 11 bases, with 24 bases between the two germline ends. Per germline, CDR1 DFQATT and CDR2 SNEGSKA (reference sequence).

The J gene is TRBJ2-7, the V gene TRBV7-2, with D perhaps TRBD1 (5 bases). The CDR3 is 14 amino acids. Trimming took 3 bases from V and 6 from J, leaving 15 bases between them. From germline, CDR1 is SGHTA and CDR2 FQGNSA. The CDR3 sequence is CASSLVGPLGEQYF. As DNA, the CDR3 is TGTGCCAGCAGCTTGGTGGGGCCCCTAGGCGAGCAGTACTTC.

This clonotype was seen at least ten times. This chain connects TRBV10-3 to TRBJ2-1, with 8 bases lining up with TRBD2. Germline loops: CDR1 ENHRY, CDR2 SYGVKD. The trim removed 0 bases at V and 2 bases at J, leaving 0 bases unmatched. This CDR3 spans 15 amino acids. The CDR3 DNA reads as TGTGCCATCAGTGAGTCGCGGGGGGCCTACAATGAGCAGTTCTTC. It translates to CAISESRGAYNEQFF.

This clonotype was counted at least ten times. This chain links TRBV29-1 with TRBJ2-5; D not resolved. The CDR3 is 12 residues long. Germline assignment: CDR1 SQVTM and CDR2 ANQGSEA. Trimming left V 6 bases short and J 3 bases short, with 11 bases between. The CDR3 DNA follows: TGCAGCGTCGTGGCTCAAAAAGAGACCCAGTACTTC. Its translation is CSVVAQKETQYF.

This clonotype was seen a handful of times. V is TRBV20-1 and J is TRBJ2-5; D uncertain. Deletions cut 2 bases from V and 2 bases from J, with 9 bases between. Germline V CDR1 and CDR2: DFQATT, SNEGSKA (reference sequence). The CDR3 is 13 residues long. CDR3: CSARHDWQETQYF. The DNA for the CDR3 is TGCAGTGCTAGACATGACTGGCAAGAGACCCAGTACTTC.

This clonotype was picked up a small number of times. The chain employs TRBV29-1 and TRBJ2-3; D ambiguous. The CDR3 spans 13 residues. Germline lookup yields CDR1 SQVTM and CDR2 ANQGSEA. V lost 4 bases, J lost 1 base, and 9 bases lay in between. The CDR3 loop reads CSVVRSGTDTQYF. The CDR3 nucleotides read TGCAGCGTTGTGAGGAGCGGCACAGATACGCAGTATTTT.

The gene calls are TRBV20-1 and TRBJ2-1; D call uncertain. Germline V gene data show CDR1 as DFQATT and CDR2 as SNEGSKA (reference sequence). The ends were cut back, 8 bases at V and 0 bases at J, with 14 bases in the middle. CDR3 length: 14 amino acids. This CDR3 reads CSLEEQSSYNEQFF. DNA for the CDR3: TGCAGTCTCGAGGAACAGAGCTCCTACAATGAGCAGTTCTTC.

Many counts were recorded for this clonotype. CDR3 sequence reads: CSVDLGRDYEQYF. The CDR3, as DNA: TGCAGCGTTGATTTAGGGAGGGACTACGAGCAGTACTTC. The chain employs TRBV29-1 and TRBJ2-7; TRBD2 matches at 7 bases. Germline values: CDR1 SQVTM, CDR2 ANQGSEA. J gave up 3 bases and V 3 bases, and 5 bases lay outside the gene matches. This CDR3 contains 13 residues.

The V call is TRBV4-1, the J call TRBJ1-1; D is ambiguous. The CDR3 runs to 18 residues. V shed 0 bases and J shed 2 bases, with 19 bases lying between them. Looked up from germline, CDR1 is MGHRA and CDR2 is YSYEKL. CDR3 DNA: TGCGCCAGCAGCCAAGATAGGCGTTCCGGGTCGAAAAACACTGAAGCTTTCTTT. Translated, it gives CASSQDRRSGSKNTEAFF.

The chain couples TRBV2 to TRBJ2-1; D perhaps matches TRBD1 (6 bases). The CDR3 consists of 13 residues. V dropped 10 bases and J dropped 5 bases, with 15 bases sitting between them. Germline assignment: CDR1 SNHLY and CDR2 FYNNEI. This chain's CDR3 is CAMKRDTHNEQFF. In nucleotides, the CDR3 is TGTGCCATGAAACGGGACACCCACAATGAGCAGTTCTTC.

The V and J genes are TRBV29-1 and TRBJ1-2; 8 bases align to TRBD1. V shed 7 bases and J 4 bases; nucleotides not matched to a gene: 8. The CDR3 is 13 residues long. Germline V gene data show CDR1 as SQVTM and CDR2 as ANQGSEA. The CDR3, as DNA: TGCAGCGCCCAAGGACAGGGAAGCTATGGCTACACCTTC. Protein product: CSAQGQGSYGYTF.

J is TRBJ2-3 and V is TRBV4-1; D is unresolved. The V gene's germline CDR1 is MGHRA and CDR2 YSYEKL. The CDR3 runs to 16 residues. Trimming pared 1 base from V and 2 bases from J, leaving 13 bases between. The chain's CDR3 is CASSQVGWQITDTQYF. The CDR3 DNA sequence: TGCGCCAGCAGCCAAGTGGGGTGGCAGATCACAGATACGCAGTATTTT.

This clonotype was counted a few times. This rearrangement joins TRBV20-1 to TRBJ1-6; D unresolved. Germline values: CDR1 DFQATT, CDR2 SNEGSKA (reference sequence). Trimming cost V 4 bases and J 7 bases, with 17 bases left between them. This CDR3 has 15 amino acids. CDR3 sequence: CSATPQLRWNSPLHF. The DNA for the CDR3 is TGCAGTGCTACCCCACAGCTGAGGTGGAATTCACCCCTCCACTTT.

Of note for this clonotype: This may stem from a read error, because a much larger clone lies one nucleotide away. J is TRBJ1-1 and V is TRBV10-2; possibly TRBD1 for D (5 bases). Trimming took off 6 bases at V and 1 base at J, with 18 bases between the two ends. This CDR3 has 16 residues. Germline CDR1 is WSHSY and CDR2 is SAAADI. CDR3 DNA sequence: TGCGCCAGCAGGAGCCGGGACGGACGATCGAACACTGAAGCTTTCTTT. It specifies CASRSRDGRSNTEAFF.

The sample holds one count of this clonotype. The chain employs TRBV6-5 and TRBJ2-1; 7 nucleotides line up with TRBD1. The junction had 9 bases not matched to a gene; V was cut back by 6 bases and J by 4 bases. The CDR3 length is 15 residues. The V gene's germline CDR1 is MNHEY and CDR2 SVGAGI. CDR3 region: CASRLRKQGYNEQFF. Written as DNA, the CDR3 is TGTGCCAGCAGACTGAGAAAACAGGGGTACAATGAGCAGTTCTTC.

This clonotype has ten or more counts. CDR3 protein: CASSLVGGLEQYF. The CDR3 DNA is TGTGCCAGCAGCTTAGTCGGGGGCTTGGAGCAGTACTTC. The chain uses TRBV7-9 and TRBJ2-5; either TRBD1 or TRBD2 may fit D (6 bases each). The CDR3 extends over 13 amino acids. Germline V lookup: CDR1 SEHNR, CDR2 FQNEAQ (reference sequence). V was trimmed by 1 base and J by 11 bases, leaving 14 bases between them.

The chain links TRBV12-3 or TRBV12-4 to TRBJ1-6; D not resolved. CDR3 size: 15 residues. V gave up 5 bases and J gave up 5 bases, with 13 bases separating them. The CDR3 DNA follows: TGTGCCAGCAGTCCAGGCCCGCAGGATAATTCACCCCTCCACTTT. It translates to CASSPGPQDNSPLHF.

This clonotype was detected a few times. V and J are TRBV24-1 and TRBJ2-1, with 7 bases lining up with TRBD1. The germline CDR1 and CDR2 sequences are KGHDR and SFDVKD. The CDR3 loop spans 13 amino acids. V lost 7 bases and J lost 8; bases outside the gene matches: 7. This CDR3 reads CATRLTGVDEQFF. In nucleotides, the CDR3 is TGTGCCACCAGGCTCACAGGGGTCGATGAGCAGTTCTTC.